Below are 5 T cell receptor beta chains sequenced from a single sample in a study of shared clonotypes between healthy human individuals. Assay used: immunoSEQ multiplex PCR; TCRdb lists only in-frame clones, some missing. This table holds some 980,000 clones, roughly 72% found once. The material sequenced was memory CD4+ T cells sorted from blood. Subset defined: CD45RA-negative fraction. The source of these receptors is a man aged 18 to 30 in good health.

Worth noting for this clone: The same CDR3 can be traced to other DNA sequences in this sample. The chain links TRBV29-1 to TRBJ1-2; D ambiguous. Germline CDR1 and CDR2: SQVTM and ANQGSEA. The CDR3 runs 9 residues. Trimming pared 3 bases from V and 7 bases from J, leaving 3 bases between. CDR3 sequence (DNA): TGCAGCGTTGAGCGTGGCTACACCTTC. It encodes CSVERGYTF.

The rearrangement uses TRBV28 and TRBJ1-1; D uncertain. V shed 5 bases and J shed 3 bases, with 10 bases lying between them. Looked up from germline, CDR1 is MDHEN and CDR2 is SYDVKM. The CDR3 is 13 residues long. The CDR3 DNA is TGTGCCAGCAGTCTCCGACGGTACACTGAAGCTTTCTTT. Encoded protein: CASSLRRYTEAFF.

The chain combines TRBV2 with TRBJ2-3; TRBD2 agrees at 9 bases. CDR1 is SNHLY, CDR2 FYNNEI, per germline. Trimming took 11 bases from V and 6 from J; bases not matched to a gene: 9. The CDR3 contains 13 residues. CDR3: CAGRRLAEDTQYF. CDR3 DNA sequence: TGTGCCGGACGACGACTAGCGGAGGATACGCAGTATTTT.

This clone was seen only once. This chain links TRBV30 with TRBJ2-7; a possible D gene is TRBD1 (5 bases). Deletions cut 4 bases from V and 6 bases from J, with 16 bases between. This CDR3 is 13 amino acids long. Germline V CDR1 and CDR2: GTSNPN, SVGIG (reference sequence). The DNA of the CDR3 is TGTGCCTGGACTCTACAGGTTTCGGGCGAGCAGTACTTC. Translating it yields CAWTLQVSGEQYF.

The rearrangement uses TRBV5-3 and TRBJ2-1; 13 nucleotides line up with TRBD2. TRBV5-3 is an open reading frame, and its role is uncertain. This CDR3 is 18 amino acids long. Trimming took 3 bases from V and 9 from J; bases not matched to a gene: 15. Here the CDR3 reads CARSSYQLAGGPYVEQFF. The CDR3 DNA reads TGTGCCAGAAGCTCTTACCAACTAGCGGGAGGGCCCTACGTTGAGCAGTTCTTC.